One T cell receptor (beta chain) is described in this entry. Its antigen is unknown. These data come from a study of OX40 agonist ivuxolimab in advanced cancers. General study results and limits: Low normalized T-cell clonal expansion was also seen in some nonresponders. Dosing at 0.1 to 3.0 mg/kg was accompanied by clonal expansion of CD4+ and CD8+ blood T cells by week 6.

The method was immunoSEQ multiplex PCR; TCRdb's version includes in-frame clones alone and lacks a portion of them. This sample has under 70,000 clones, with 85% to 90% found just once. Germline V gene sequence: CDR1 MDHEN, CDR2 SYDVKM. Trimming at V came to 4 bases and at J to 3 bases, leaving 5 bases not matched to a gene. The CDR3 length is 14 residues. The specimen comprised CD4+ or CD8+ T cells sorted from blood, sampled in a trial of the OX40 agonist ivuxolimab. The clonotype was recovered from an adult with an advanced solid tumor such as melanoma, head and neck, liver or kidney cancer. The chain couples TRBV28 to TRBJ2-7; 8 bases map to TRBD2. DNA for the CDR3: TGTGCCAGCAGTTCCCGGGGGGGTGGCTACGAGCAGTACTTC. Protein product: CASSSRGGGYEQYF.